The 3 T cell receptor beta chains in this list originate from one sample, sequenced in a study of vaccination and CD4 T cells after COVID-19. Using its own MiXCR run on the PCR reads, TCRdb lists one record per CDR3 protein. Of approximately 19,000 distinct CDR3 sequences detected, about 62% appear once; the ten largest clones hold around 1.1%. The material was CD4+ T cells from blood, obtained after SARS-CoV-2 vaccination. The receptors shown here come from a human donor who had recovered from COVID-19.

This sequence joins TRBV9 and TRBJ2-3; D possibly corresponds to TRBD1 (7 bases). This CDR3 is 16 amino acids long. V gave up 4 bases and J gave up 3 bases, with 18 bases separating them. Germline lookup yields CDR1 SGDLS and CDR2 YYNGEE. The CDR3 here is CASSLRTGGGTDTQYF. DNA of the CDR3: TGTGCCAGCAGCTTACGGACAGGAGGGGGAACAGATACGCAGTATTTT.

This chain links TRBV7-2 with TRBJ2-7, with D perhaps matching TRBD1 (5 bases). The CDR3 is 14 amino acids. Trimming removed 3 bases at V and 3 bases at J, with 12 bases between. Germline CDR1 SGHTA, CDR2 FQGNSA. CDR3 coding DNA: TGTGCCAGCAGCTTGTCGACAGAATACTACGAGCAGTACTTC. Its translation is CASSLSTEYYEQYF.

The chain links TRBV2 to TRBJ1-6, with 7 bases aligning to TRBD1. Germline V lookup: CDR1 SNHLY, CDR2 FYNNEI. V gave up 3 bases and J gave up 7 bases; unmatched junction bases: 6. The CDR3 extends over 15 amino acids. The chain's CDR3 is CASSDVGQVNSPLHF. The CDR3 DNA reads TGTGCCAGCAGTGACGTAGGACAGGTGAATTCACCCCTCCACTTT.